Each of the 4 T cell receptor beta chains below was sequenced from the same sample in a study of blood T cells in healthy people across ages. The use of a sample-barcoded 5' primer and a J-beta primer mix characterized a second PCR of roughly 7 to 11 cycles. Each CDR3 protein is one row after TCRdb ran MiXCR on the 5' RACE reads. This sample has around 1.5 million distinct CDR3 sequences, with 42% found just once. The sequencing sample was made of blood. These receptors originate from a young woman in good health.

This clonotype was seen repeatedly, ten times or more. The gene calls are TRBV27 and TRBJ2-3; TRBD2 aligns across 15 bases. V lost 2 bases and J lost 4; bases outside the gene matches: 1. This CDR3 spans 16 amino acids. The germline V gene has CDR1 MNHEY and CDR2 SMNVEV (reference sequence). The CDR3 here is CASSLRTSGGADTQYF. The CDR3 nucleotides are TGTGCCAGCAGTTTACGGACTAGCGGGGGGGCAGATACGCAGTATTTT.

The V gene is TRBV10-3, the J gene TRBJ1-4; 7 bases align to TRBD1. With V trimmed by 0 bases and J by 8 bases, 6 bases remained unmatched. CDR1 ENHRY and CDR2 SYGVKD come from the germline V gene. There are 15 residues in the CDR3. The CDR3 is CAISESGGFEEKLFF. The CDR3 DNA follows: TGTGCCATCAGTGAGTCAGGGGGCTTCGAAGAAAAACTGTTTTTT.

This sequence joins TRBV5-1 and TRBJ2-7; 10 bases fit TRBD1. V dropped 2 bases and J dropped 6; count of bases not matched to a gene: 8. This CDR3 comprises 15 residues. Germline lookup yields CDR1 SGHRS and CDR2 YFSETQ. In DNA form, the CDR3 reads TGCGCCAGCAGCTTCATTACGGGACAGGGGAGCGAGCAGTACTTC. This sequence encodes CASSFITGQGSEQYF. Together with reference TRBV5-1 and TRBJ2-7, the CDR3 gives the full variable domain: KAGVTQTPRYLIKTRGQQVTLSCSPISGHRSVSWYQQTPGQGLQFLFEYFSETQRNKGNFPGRFSGRQFSNSRSEMNVSTLELGDSALYLCASSFITGQGSEQYFGPGTRLTVT.

The chain uses TRBV6-1 and TRBJ2-1, with 7 bases lining up with TRBD1. The CDR3 extends over 14 amino acids. V shed 2 bases and J 13 bases; nucleotides not matched to a gene: 11. Germline V gene data show CDR1 as MNHNS and CDR2 as SASEGT. CDR3 bases: TGTGCCAGCAGTGAATGGACAGGACAAGAGACCCAGTTCTTC. Translated, it gives CASSEWTGQETQFF.